One and the same sample provided the 11 T cell receptor beta chains below, sequenced in a study of blood T cell repertoires in COVID-19 (dated by TCRdb to the early 2020s). Library creation used the immunoSEQ multiplex PCR assay. In TCRdb, the immuneACCESS table is reduced to in-frame sequences with V and J assigned. These tables do not hold every clone; where another copy was compared, an unresolved V gene accounts for under half, and the others remain unexplained. Here the sample has around 95,000 clones; 80% to 95% occur a single time. Around 2.1% of the sample goes to the ten largest clones. The specimen sequenced was peripheral blood. Receptor source: a man aged 50-59 years with active COVID-19.

The chain recombines TRBV29-1 with TRBJ1-5; no definite D call. Germline CDR1 SQVTM, CDR2 ANQGSEA. The CDR3 is 14 residues long. V was trimmed by 4 bases and J by 0 bases, leaving 10 bases between them. The CDR3: CSVVEGSSNQPQHF. DNA of the CDR3: TGCAGCGTTGTTGAAGGGAGTAGCAATCAGCCCCAGCATTTT.

The rearrangement links TRBV7-7 to TRBJ2-1; D is uncertain. Looked up from germline, CDR1 is SSHAT and CDR2 is FNYEAQ (reference sequence). The germline V and J ends were trimmed by 5 bases and 8 bases, with 13 bases remaining between them. The CDR3 has 13 residues. DNA of the CDR3: TGTGCCAGCAGCCAGACCACTGGGCATGAGCAGTTCTTC. Translating it yields CASSQTTGHEQFF.

This clone was detected once. The chain joins TRBV2 to TRBJ1-6; 9 bases align to TRBD1. This CDR3 region has 14 residues. V lost 4 bases and J lost 7; bases outside the gene matches: 2. Germline lookup yields CDR1 SNHLY and CDR2 FYNNEI. The CDR3 DNA reads TGTGCCAGCAGTGGGGGGACAGGGAATTCACCCCTCCACTTT. Translation gives CASSGGTGNSPLHF.

This chain links TRBV5-1 with TRBJ2-3, with 7 bases lining up with TRBD1. V dropped 4 bases and J dropped 1; count of bases not matched to a gene: 6. Germline CDR1 and CDR2: SGHRS and YFSETQ. There are 15 residues in the CDR3. CDR3 sequence (DNA): TGCGCCAGCAGCAAGACAGGGTCCGGCACAGATACGCAGTATTTT. Translation gives CASSKTGSGTDTQYF.

The gene calls are TRBV5-3 and TRBJ1-4; D is ambiguous. TRBV5-3 is recorded as an ORF, its role being uncertain. There are 10 residues in the CDR3. V lost 10 bases to trimming and J lost 8 bases, with 9 bases between them. The CDR3 loop is CAGCWEKLFF. The CDR3 DNA is TGTGCCGGCTGTTGGGAAAAACTGTTTTTT.

The chain is built from TRBV7-6 and TRBJ2-1; no firm D call. CDR1 is SGHVS, CDR2 FNYEAQ, per germline. V lost 5 bases and J lost 8, with 10 bases in between. This CDR3 has 12 residues. The CDR3 nucleotides are TGTGCCAGCAGCCCCTACCGGGATGAGCAGTTCTTC. As protein: CASSPYRDEQFF.

This clone appeared once. The chain is built from TRBV3-1 (or the pseudogene TRBV3-2) and TRBJ2-3; 11 bases line up with TRBD2. CDR3 length: 14 residues. Germline V gene sequence: CDR1 LGHDT, CDR2 YNNKEL (reference sequence). Unmatched junction bases numbered 1, after V lost 4 bases and J lost 4 bases. DNA of the CDR3: TGTGCCAGCAGCCTAGCGGGGGGGGCAGATACGCAGTATTTT. Residues: CASSLAGGADTQYF.

The rearrangement uses TRBV3-1 (or the pseudogene TRBV3-2) and TRBJ2-2; the match to TRBD2 covers 8 bases. Germline CDR1 LGHDT, CDR2 YNNKEL (reference sequence). This CDR3 is 17 amino acids long. The ends lost 4 bases at V and 2 bases at J; junction bases unmatched: 9. CDR3 nucleotides: TGTGCCAGCAGCCTCTACGGAGCGGGAGTAAACACCGGGGAGCTGTTTTTT. It translates to CASSLYGAGVNTGELFF.

Only a few counts were recorded for this clone. This chain uses TRBV9 with TRBJ1-4, with 8 bases that match TRBD1. This CDR3 comprises 15 residues. With V trimmed by 4 bases and J by 0 bases, 2 bases remained unmatched. Germline V gives CDR1 SGDLS, CDR2 YYNGEE. CDR3 amino acids: CASSPQGATNEKLFF. CDR3 coding DNA: TGTGCCAGCAGCCCACAGGGGGCAACTAATGAAAAACTGTTTTTT.

Turning to this clone: Its ends do not fully match the called genes, so a read error is possible. The chain uses TRBV11-3 and TRBJ1-4; weak D call: TRBD1 (6 bases). In germline, CDR1 is SGHNT, CDR2 YENEEA. CDR3 length: 14 residues. CDR3 DNA: TGTGCCAGCAGCTTGACAGGAACTGATGAAAAACTGTTTTTT. Translating gives CASSLTGTDEKLFF.

The chain combines TRBV3-1 (or the pseudogene TRBV3-2) with TRBJ2-1; D is possibly TRBD2 (6 bases). The CDR3 is made up of 16 amino acids. Trimming took 0 bases from V and 0 from J, leaving 9 bases between them. Germline CDR1 and CDR2: LGHDT and YNNKEL (reference sequence). The CDR3 DNA follows: TGTGCCAGCAGCCAAGATGGTAGCGGCTCCTACAATGAGCAGTTCTTC. Encoded protein: CASSQDGSGSYNEQFF.